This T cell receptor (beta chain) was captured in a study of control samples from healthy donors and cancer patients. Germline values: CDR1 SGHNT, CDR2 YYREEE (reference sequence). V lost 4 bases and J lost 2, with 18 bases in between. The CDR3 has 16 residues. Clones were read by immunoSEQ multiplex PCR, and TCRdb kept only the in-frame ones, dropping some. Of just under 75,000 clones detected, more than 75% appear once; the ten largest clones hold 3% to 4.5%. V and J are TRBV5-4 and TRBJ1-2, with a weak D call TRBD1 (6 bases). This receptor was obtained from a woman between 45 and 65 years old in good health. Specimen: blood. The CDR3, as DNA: TGTGCCAGCAGCCACAAAGGGGGGGGAGCAAACTATGGCTACACCTTC. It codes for CASSHKGGGANYGYTF.